This is a list of T cell receptor beta chains from one sample in a study of early T cells in non-severe SARS-CoV-2 infection. TCRdb analysed the 5' RACE reads with MiXCR anew, one entry per CDR3 protein. The sample contains 81,000 or so distinct CDR3 sequences, approximately 12% of which appear only once. Material: whole blood. These receptors originate from an adult who was a healthcare worker with PCR-confirmed SARS-CoV-2 infection or an uninfected control (not recorded which). The CDR3 runs from the conserved cysteine through the conserved F or W. Fields, in order: V gene, D gene, J gene, CDR3 protein. A D gene is named only where the DNA matches it firmly.

TRBV28	-	TRBJ1-1	CASSFFSTEAFF
TRBV7-3	TRBD2	TRBJ2-1	CASSLYVGAGEEFF
TRBV7-6	TRBD2	TRBJ2-2	CASSPRRLAGEVTGELFF
TRBV3-1	-	TRBJ2-1	CASSRRDAYNEQFF
TRBV7-3	-	TRBJ2-3	CASSLGRARTDTQYF
TRBV12-3/TRBV12-4	TRBD2	TRBJ2-2	CASSLGSSGALNTGELFF
TRBV7-6	TRBD2	TRBJ2-5	CASSPDLADQETQYF
TRBV28	TRBD2	TRBJ2-3	CASSPGAGGRGTDTQYF
TRBV2	TRBD1	TRBJ2-2	CASSILQGHGELFF
TRBV11-3	-	TRBJ2-1	CASSLDLGQNEQFF
TRBV4-2	TRBD2	TRBJ2-3	CASSPGGEWDTQYF
TRBV12-3/TRBV12-4	-	TRBJ2-7	CASSSGTLRNEQYF
TRBV12-3/TRBV12-4	-	TRBJ1-2	CASSLGYRVNGYTF
TRBV11-2	-	TRBJ2-7	CTSSLELLATSSYEQYF
TRBV19	-	TRBJ2-7	CASSIGTVQIYEQYF
TRBV12-3/TRBV12-4	TRBD2	TRBJ2-5	CASSLTSGRRKTQYF
TRBV28	-	TRBJ2-5	CASSLMTAQETQYF
TRBV29-1	-	TRBJ2-3	CSLVLAGGVDTQYF
TRBV5-1	TRBD2	TRBJ2-1	CASSLAVGRASRDEQFF
TRBV19	TRBD2	TRBJ2-5	CASRLAGGQETQYF
TRBV7-9	-	TRBJ2-1	CASSLVGVGHNEQFF
TRBV10-2	-	TRBJ2-3	CASSDGSPDTQYF
TRBV29-1	TRBD2	TRBJ2-5	CSVTPGLAGGETQYF
TRBV11-2	TRBD1	TRBJ2-1	CASSFDRGKGNEQFF
TRBV6-1	-	TRBJ2-2	CASTFYSGGFFNTGELFF
TRBV19	-	TRBJ2-5	CASSISRLSLVGETQYF
TRBV18	TRBD1	TRBJ1-2	CASSPLGRTGSNGYTF
TRBV7-3	-	TRBJ2-5	CASSSRGAGETQYF
TRBV24-1	-	TRBJ2-5	CATMLGETQYF
TRBV9	-	TRBJ2-5	CASSVGTRADQETQYF
TRBV20-1	-	TRBJ1-1	CSARELAGGIEAFF